This entry lists 24 T cell receptor beta chains sequenced from one sample in a study of shared clonotypes between healthy human individuals. Method: immunoSEQ multiplex PCR; TCRdb's copy keeps in-frame clones and lacks some. The profile shows about 750,000 clones, almost 95% of them singletons. Naive CD8 cells lacked CD45RO, underwent positive selection for CCR7 and left out terminally differentiated effector memory CD45RA+ cells. Sample: naive CD8+ T cells sorted from blood. Every receptor here comes from a young man in good health.

The sample holds one count of this clone. The chain uses TRBV7-3 and TRBJ2-6; 7 bases agree with TRBD1. The V gene's germline CDR1 is SGHTA and CDR2 FQGTGA. The CDR3 loop spans 18 amino acids. With 4 bases clipped from V and 0 bases from J, the junction kept 9 bases outside the gene matches. DNA for the CDR3: TGTGCCAGCAGCTCGTATGGGACAGTCGACTCTGGGGCCAACGTCCTGACTTTC. It yields the protein CASSSYGTVDSGANVLTF.

V is TRBV6-5 and J is TRBJ2-1, with 10 bases matching TRBD1. V lost 4 bases, J lost 2 bases, and 2 bases stayed unmatched. There are 15 residues in the CDR3. The V gene's germline CDR1 is MNHEY and CDR2 SVGAGI. The chain's CDR3 is CASSLGTGAYNEQFF. The CDR3 bases are TGTGCCAGCAGTTTAGGGACAGGGGCCTACAATGAGCAGTTCTTC.

The V call is TRBV10-1, the J call TRBJ2-1; the match to TRBD2 covers 13 bases. After removal of 0 bases from V and 4 bases from J, the junction contained 9 bases not matched to a gene. The length of the CDR3 is 19 residues. CDR1 WNHNN and CDR2 SYGVQD come from the germline V gene (reference sequence). CDR3 sequence: CASSESGLAGEGGYNEQFF. CDR3 in DNA: TGCGCCAGCAGTGAGTCCGGACTAGCGGGAGAGGGAGGGTACAATGAGCAGTTCTTC.

The chain is built from TRBV7-9 and TRBJ2-1, with D tentatively TRBD1 or TRBD2 (6 bases each). Deletions cut 5 bases from V and 6 bases from J, with 11 bases between. The CDR3 has 13 amino acids. Germline V gene lookup returns CDR1 SEHNR and CDR2 FQNEAQ (reference sequence). The CDR3 bases are TGTGCCAGCAGCCCGAAGGGGGGCAATGAGCAGTTCTTC. It specifies CASSPKGGNEQFF.

The genes are TRBV7-6 and TRBJ2-3; the match to TRBD2 covers 16 bases. After removal of 4 bases from V and 5 bases from J, the junction contained 3 bases not matched to a gene. CDR1 and CDR2 from the germline V gene are SGHVS and FNYEAQ. This CDR3 comprises 16 residues. The CDR3, as DNA: TGTGCCAGCAGCTCGGGACTAGCGGGAGGGGGAGATACGCAGTATTTT. Its protein is CASSSGLAGGGDTQYF.

The rearrangement uses TRBV28 and TRBJ2-4, with D perhaps TRBD1 (6 bases). The CDR3 covers 14 residues. CDR1 is MDHEN, CDR2 SYDVKM, per germline. V was cut by 5 bases and J by 6 bases, with 14 bases left in between. CDR3 amino acids: CASSPMDSRNIQYF. The CDR3, as DNA: TGTGCCAGCAGTCCAATGGACAGCCGAAACATTCAGTACTTC. The full variable domain, with the rest looked up from reference TRBV28 and TRBJ2-4, is DVKVTQSSRYLVKRTGEKVFLECVQDMDHENMFWYRQDPGLGLRLIYFSYDVKMKEKGDIPEGYSVSREKKERFSLILESASTNQTSMYLCASSPMDSRNIQYFGAGTRLSVL.

The gene calls are TRBV11-3 and TRBJ2-1; 10 bases map to TRBD2. Germline V gene sequence: CDR1 SGHNT, CDR2 YENEEA. With V trimmed by 5 bases and J by 5 bases, 6 bases remained unmatched. CDR3 size: 15 residues. The CDR3 DNA follows: TGTGCCAGCAGCCCCAGGACTAGCGGTAACAATGAGCAGTTCTTC. Protein product: CASSPRTSGNNEQFF.

In its sample, this clone was seen once. The chain links TRBV6-1 to TRBJ2-7; D gene ambiguous. The germline V gene has CDR1 MNHNS and CDR2 SASEGT. The CDR3 consists of 11 residues. Trimming took off 6 bases at V and 7 bases at J, with 10 bases between the two ends. In nucleotides, the CDR3 is TGTGCCAGCAGAAACAGTGGGGAGCAGTACTTC. This codes for CASRNSGEQYF.

This rearrangement joins TRBV7-6 to TRBJ1-1, with a possible D match to TRBD1 (5 bases). V shed 8 bases and J shed 6 bases, with 22 bases lying between them. This CDR3 comprises 15 residues. Germline V CDR1 and CDR2: SGHVS, FNYEAQ. The CDR3 reads CASAFTDSGASEAFF. The CDR3 bases are TGTGCCAGCGCCTTCACAGACTCTGGGGCCTCTGAAGCTTTCTTT.

The chain carries TRBV27 and TRBJ2-1; 9 nucleotides line up with TRBD2. This CDR3 has 15 amino acids. Germline V lookup: CDR1 MNHEY, CDR2 SMNVEV (reference sequence). V was pared by 7 bases and J by 0 bases, with 4 bases of the junction left unmatched. For the CDR3, the DNA is TGTGCCAGCACGTATAGCGGGAGCTCCTACAATGAGCAGTTCTTC. Translating gives CASTYSGSSYNEQFF.

This chain links TRBV10-2 with TRBJ2-1; 7 bases are a match to TRBD2. Germline loops: CDR1 WSHSY, CDR2 SAAADI. The V gene end was trimmed by 7 bases and the J gene end by 4 bases; junction bases not matched to a gene: 7. The CDR3 covers 14 residues. The CDR3 here is CASIGGSGYNEQFF. Written as DNA, the CDR3 is TGCGCCAGCATAGGAGGTAGCGGGTACAATGAGCAGTTCTTC.

This clone was detected only a few times. The chain is built from TRBV27 and TRBJ2-7; unclear D gene. There are 15 residues in the CDR3. Germline loops: CDR1 MNHEY, CDR2 SMNVEV (reference sequence). Trimming stripped 6 bases from V and 2 bases from J, with 17 bases between. The CDR3 is CASSLRRVGAYEQYF. The CDR3 coding sequence is TGTGCCAGCAGCCTACGTCGGGTGGGTGCCTACGAGCAGTACTTC.

The chain employs TRBV11-2 and TRBJ2-7; 11 bases agree with TRBD2. The J segment lost 3 bases and the V segment lost 2 bases, leaving 3 bases of the junction unmatched. This CDR3 contains 15 residues. Germline CDR1 and CDR2: SGHAT and FQNNGV. The CDR3 DNA sequence: TGTGCCAGCAGCTTACTAGGACTAGCGGGCTACGAGCAGTACTTC. The encoded protein is CASSLLGLAGYEQYF.

The chain carries TRBV5-5 and TRBJ2-2; unclear D gene. The ends were cut back, 5 bases at V and 6 bases at J, with 14 bases in the middle. Germline CDR1 is SGHKS and CDR2 is YYEKEE (reference sequence). This CDR3 has 14 amino acids. CDR3 sequence: CASSQFPGSGELFF. The CDR3 region has the DNA TGTGCCAGCAGTCAGTTTCCAGGTTCCGGGGAGCTGTTTTTT.

This chain connects TRBV9 to TRBJ1-1, with a possible D match to TRBD1 (5 bases). V lost 4 bases and J lost 10, with 17 bases in between. This CDR3 comprises 13 residues. Germline lookup yields CDR1 SGDLS and CDR2 YYNGEE. The CDR3 spells CASSPPSGLGAFF. CDR3 coding DNA: TGTGCCAGCAGCCCTCCCTCGGGGCTTGGAGCTTTCTTT.

The chain combines TRBV6-5 with TRBJ2-2, with TRBD2 identical over 12 bases. Trimming cost V 5 bases and J 7 bases; bases outside gene matches: 5. The CDR3 extends over 15 amino acids. Germline V gene lookup returns CDR1 MNHEY and CDR2 SVGAGI. The CDR3 nucleotides are TGTGCCAGCAGTCGACTAGCGGGGGAGGGCGGGGAGCTGTTTTTT. Its protein product is CASSRLAGEGGELFF.

V usage is TRBV2 and J usage is TRBJ1-1; the D is unclear. Looked up from germline, CDR1 is SNHLY and CDR2 is FYNNEI. The CDR3 runs to 11 residues. V shed 11 bases and J shed 4 bases, with 11 bases lying between them. This CDR3 reads CAGGWSTEAFF. The CDR3 nucleotides are TGTGCCGGCGGGTGGTCCACTGAAGCTTTCTTT. Drawing the rest from reference TRBV2 and TRBJ1-1, the complete variable domain is EPEVTQTPSHQVTQMGQEVILRCVPISNHLYFYWYRQILGQKVEFLVSFYNNEISEKSEIFDDQFSVERPDGSNFTLKIRSTKLEDSAMYFCAGGWSTEAFFGQGTRLTVV.

The chain is built from TRBV2 and TRBJ2-7; 8 nucleotides agree with TRBD2. The CDR3 consists of 16 residues. The ends lost 4 bases at V and 0 bases at J; junction bases unmatched: 8. CDR1 and CDR2 from the germline V gene are SNHLY and FYNNEI. CDR3 region: CASSGVTSASSYEQYF. The CDR3 region has the DNA TGTGCCAGCAGTGGAGTGACTAGCGCGAGCTCCTACGAGCAGTACTTC.

The rearrangement links TRBV6-6 to TRBJ1-4, with a weak D call TRBD1 (5 bases). The CDR3 has 14 residues. Germline V lookup: CDR1 MNHNY, CDR2 SVGAGI (reference sequence). Trimming took 6 bases from V and 0 from J, leaving 8 bases between them. In DNA form, the CDR3 reads TGTGCCAGCAGCCCGACAGCAACTAATGAAAAACTGTTTTTT. It specifies CASSPTATNEKLFF.

V usage is TRBV7-2 and J usage is TRBJ2-3; 10 positions match TRBD2. The CDR3 contains 16 residues. J gave up 1 base and V 6 bases, and 7 bases lay outside the gene matches. Per the germline V gene, CDR1 is SGHTA and CDR2 is FQGNSA. The CDR3 sequence: CASSPYSGRRTDTQYF. The CDR3 DNA reads TGTGCCAGCAGTCCATATAGCGGGAGGCGCACAGATACGCAGTATTTT.

In its sample, this clone was seen once. The chain is built from TRBV27 and TRBJ2-6; D is undetermined. From germline, CDR1 is MNHEY and CDR2 SMNVEV (reference sequence). The V gene lost 7 bases and the J gene lost 0 bases, with 10 bases spanning the gap. The CDR3 totals 15 residues. CDR3 residues: CASTLDTSGANVLTF. For the CDR3, the DNA is TGTGCCAGCACCCTCGACACCTCTGGGGCCAACGTCCTGACTTTC.

About this clone itself: This CDR3 is also generated by other DNA sequences in the sample. V gene TRBV6-5 combines with J gene TRBJ2-1; either TRBD1 or TRBD2 may supply D (5 bases each). V dropped 5 bases and J dropped 5 bases, with 10 bases sitting between them. CDR3 length: 13 amino acids. Germline V gives CDR1 MNHEY, CDR2 SVGAGI. Here the CDR3 reads CASSPRGDNEQFF. The CDR3 region has the DNA TGTGCCAGCAGTCCTCGAGGGGACAATGAGCAGTTCTTC.

This chain uses TRBV7-8 with TRBJ2-2; 9 bases agree with TRBD2. The V gene end was trimmed by 1 base and the J gene end by 7 bases; junction bases not matched to a gene: 4. The germline V gene encodes CDR1 SGHVS and CDR2 FQNEAQ. The CDR3 contains 15 residues. CDR3 nucleotides: TGTGCCAGCAGCTTAGAGGCTAGCGGGGTCGGGGAGCTGTTTTTT. Its translation: CASSLEASGVGELFF.

V is TRBV28 and J is TRBJ1-5; TRBD1 is a possible D gene (6 bases). The CDR3 consists of 15 residues. CDR1 is MDHEN, CDR2 SYDVKM, per germline. V was trimmed by 5 bases and J by 0 bases, leaving 11 bases between them. The CDR3 loop is CASSLRTVSNQPQHF. The CDR3 DNA is TGTGCCAGCAGTCTGAGGACAGTTAGCAATCAGCCCCAGCATTTT.